The sequence of this TCR beta chain was determined in a study of T cells in narcolepsy. Overall study context: Patients with NT1 or NT2 and healthy control donors were enrolled. Findings of the study overall: HCRT-specific and TRIB2-specific autoreactive clonotypes appeared among same-patient CSF and blood CD4+ clonotypes. No autoreactive T cell clone sequences appeared in some memory CD4+ repertoires.

This CDR3 has 11 amino acids. Trimming left V 2 bases short and J 7 bases short, with 5 bases between. Germline lookup yields CDR1 MDHEN and CDR2 SYDVKM. Comments on this clone: The antigen remains undetermined.

TCRdb keeps only in-frame clones here, not all; method: immunoSEQ multiplex PCR. The data show tens of thousands of clones, with around 90% seen just once and about 0.79% held by the top ten. The sample consisted of CD45RA- memory CD4+ T cells from PBMCs. This TCR derives from a human donor with narcolepsy. This chain connects TRBV28 to TRBJ1-2; unclear D gene. CDR3 in amino acids: CASSLEGGYTF. CDR3 in DNA: TGTGCCAGCAGTTTAGAAGGTGGCTACACCTTC.